This TCR beta chain was found in a study of blood T cell repertoires in COVID-19. Study as a whole: The analysed material was cDNA or gDNA that came from T cells, B-cell-depleted T cells, or PBMCs.

The CDR3 is made up of 14 amino acids. Germline-derived CDR1 and CDR2 are MNHEY and SVGAGI. Trimming stripped 5 bases from V and 7 bases from J, with 15 bases between. Original processing notes: The assay estimated nucleated cells by amplifying reference gene primers. Clones were sequenced by immunoSEQ multiplex PCR, and TCRdb holds only the in-frame ones, with some missing. The V and J calls and clone size are taken from that table; D and trimming were inferred from the DNA. In the table there are hundreds of thousands of clones, roughly nine tenths of which are singletons. Cohort placement rested on clinical history that participants reported themselves.

The sequenced material came from PBMCs or T cells enriched from blood (not recorded which). The V gene is TRBV6-5, the J gene TRBJ1-5; weak D call: TRBD1 (5 bases). The origin of this receptor is a man between 60 and 75 years old who had recovered from COVID-19. The CDR3 loop is CASSKNPRGQPQHF. As DNA, the CDR3 is TGTGCCAGCAGTAAGAATCCGCGGGGGCAGCCCCAGCATTTT.